This TCR beta chain comes out of a study of blood T cell repertoires in COVID-19. About the research overall: Researchers got acute and convalescent COVID-19 samples from the United States, Italy and Spain.

This clone has only a few counts. The protocol was immunoSEQ multiplex PCR, while the TCRdb copy is restricted to in-frame clones and leaves out a portion. Here the sample spans about 170,000 clones, about 81% being singletons. Germline-derived CDR1 and CDR2 are LGHNA and YSLEER. The V and J ends lost 5 bases and 5 bases, in that order; junction bases with no gene match: 9. This CDR3 contains 15 residues. The sample comprised peripheral blood. This chain joins TRBV4-3 and TRBJ1-1, with TRBD1 matching 9 bases. The receptor's source is a woman in her 70s with acute or convalescent COVID-19. The CDR3 DNA reads TGCGCCAGCAGCGCCCCCGGGACAGGGAAAACTGAAGCTTTCTTT. It codes for CASSAPGTGKTEAFF.